This T cell receptor (beta chain) was sequenced in a study of CD8 T cells in Susac syndrome. Random-hexamer reverse transcription was applied to roughly 0.5 to 1 ug RNA. An immunoSEQ multiplex PCR amplified TCR beta CDR3 over 54 Vbeta and 13 Jbeta. TCRdb passed the immunoSEQ multiplex PCR reads through MiXCR, listing each CDR3 protein once. The sample lists some 140,000 distinct CDR3 sequences, 75% to 90% occurring once. Sequencing of TCR beta was undertaken in CD8+ and CD4+ T cells derived from blood. TEMRA cells were FACS-enriched, and CD8+ and CD4+ T cells were isolated negatively. This TCR was recovered from a human donor with multiple sclerosis. The specimen sequenced was CD8+ T cells from PBMCs.

CDR3 residues: CASSPTDAYEQYF. In DNA, the CDR3 is TGCGCCAGCAGCCCGACTGATGCCTACGAGCAGTACTTC. The V gene is TRBV4-1, the J gene TRBJ2-7; the D is unclear. In germline, CDR1 is MGHRA, CDR2 YSYEKL. This CDR3 comprises 13 residues. V lost 4 bases and J lost 2, with 9 bases in between.